One T cell receptor beta chain is described in this entry. Its cognate antigen is unknown. Sequence at one end of the junction differs from germline and may be a read error. This sample is part of a study of tumor and adjacent non-tumor tissue in lung cancer. The wider study: Patients were aged about 31 to 85, around ten men and 4 to 6 women, stage I to III. Each sample yielded around 4 million productive TCRbeta reads on average.

The CDR3 has 14 amino acids. This sample's RNA came from whole unsorted tissue. Between August and November 2014, newly diagnosed, chemotherapy-naive lung cancer patients underwent thoracic surgery in China. Study-level points and caveats: Normal lung showed higher cumulative top 100 clone frequency than tumor.

Three rounds of nested PCR, following a modified ARM-PCR protocol, produced the TCRbeta library. TCRdb passed the multiplex PCR reads through MiXCR, listing each CDR3 protein once. The sample holds some 99,000 distinct CDR3 sequences, approximately 82% seen once. Sequencing was done on a sample of lung tumor tissue. This clonotype was sampled from a woman in her sixties or seventies with non-small cell lung cancer. The V call is TRBV12-3 or TRBV12-4, the J call TRBJ1-1; no reliable D call. CDR3 nucleotide sequence: TGTGCCAGCAGCTTGGCGGGAGGATACACTGAAGTTCTCTTT. This translates into CASSLAGGYTEVLF.